The sequence of this T cell receptor beta chain was determined in a study of blood T cell repertoires in COVID-19. Study-wide background: COVID-19 samples collected from the United States, Italy and Spain covered acute and convalescent phases. PBMCs, B-cell-depleted T cells, or T cells provided the cDNA or gDNA that made up the material.

In the authors' workflow: Amplification from reference gene primers served as the basis for estimated nucleated cell counts. TCRdb's copy holds only in-frame clones and misses some; the assay was immunoSEQ multiplex PCR. That table is the source of V, J and clone size, and D and trimming were worked out from the DNA. Of fewer than 300,000 clones in the sample, 88% were seen once. The sequencing input was peripheral blood. This TCR was sampled from a woman aged 40-49 years who had recovered from COVID-19.

The chain's CDR3 is CASSLGRTSYGYTF. In nucleotides, the CDR3 is TGTGCCAGCAGCTTGGGGCGAACCAGCTATGGCTACACCTTC. V gene TRBV7-9 combines with J gene TRBJ1-2, with D possibly being TRBD1 (5 bases). Germline lookup yields CDR1 SEHNR and CDR2 FQNEAQ (reference sequence). Trimming took 3 bases from V and 4 from J, leaving 12 bases between them. The CDR3 extends over 14 amino acids.